These 13 T cell receptor beta chains originate from one sample sequenced in a study of cytomegalovirus exposure and HLA in healthy donors. The PCR contained 60 Vbeta and 13 Jbeta primers. Profiling relied on immunoSEQ multiplex PCR, and the TCRdb table lists in-frame clones only, not all of them. In the table there are 95,000 to 100,000 clones, around three quarters of which are singletons. Source material: PBMCs. Receptor source: a human donor in good health.

The chain recombines TRBV10-3 with TRBJ2-7, with 7 bases aligning to TRBD2. This CDR3 region has 15 residues. The trim removed 6 bases at V and 4 bases at J, leaving 12 bases unmatched. Germline lookup yields CDR1 ENHRY and CDR2 SYGVKD. CDR3: CAISVAGPLMYEQYF. DNA for the CDR3: TGTGCCATCAGCGTAGCGGGTCCTTTGATGTACGAGCAGTACTTC.

The chain has TRBV5-6 and TRBJ1-2; D is unresolved. This CDR3 is 15 amino acids long. The germline gives CDR1 SGHDT, CDR2 YYEEEE. Trimming pared 4 bases from V and 6 bases from J, leaving 19 bases between. CDR3: CASSPEAGMWDGYTF. As DNA, the CDR3 is TGTGCCAGCAGCCCCGAAGCGGGGATGTGGGATGGCTACACCTTC.

This rearrangement joins TRBV29-1 to TRBJ2-3; D perhaps matches TRBD2 (5 bases). From germline, CDR1 is SQVTM and CDR2 ANQGSEA. This CDR3 comprises 12 residues. V was pared by 7 bases and J by 3 bases, with 11 bases between. The CDR3 DNA follows: TGCAGCGGGGAGATAGGGACAGATACGCAGTATTTT. Translating gives CSGEIGTDTQYF.

The chain uses TRBV10-3 and TRBJ2-5; D possibly corresponds to TRBD1 (5 bases). Germline V gene lookup returns CDR1 ENHRY and CDR2 SYGVKD. The CDR3 is 16 amino acids. V lost 5 bases and J 6 bases, leaving 22 bases between the germline ends. The CDR3 DNA is TGTGCCATCAGTATAAGTGCAGGGTCGGCCTCGAAGACCCAGTACTTC. Its protein is CAISISAGSASKTQYF.

The chain has TRBV6-1 and TRBJ1-1; D possibly corresponds to TRBD1 (5 bases). The ends were cut back, 0 bases at V and 1 base at J, with 12 bases in the middle. This CDR3 contains 16 residues. CDR1 is MNHNS, CDR2 SASEGT, per germline. CDR3 loop: CASSEAQGRGNTEAFF. The CDR3 coding sequence is TGTGCCAGCAGTGAAGCGCAGGGAAGGGGGAACACTGAAGCTTTCTTT.

The chain carries TRBV9 and TRBJ1-1; D perhaps matches TRBD1 (6 bases). This CDR3 spans 17 amino acids. The V and J ends lost 1 base and 0 bases respectively, with 16 bases between them. CDR1 is SGDLS and CDR2 is YYNGEE in the germline V gene. CDR3 protein: CASSVRQDSPMNTEAFF. CDR3 nucleotides: TGTGCCAGCAGCGTACGACAGGATTCCCCCATGAACACTGAAGCTTTCTTT.

This clone has just a few counts. The V call is TRBV7-6, the J call TRBJ2-5; 9 nucleotides agree with TRBD2. Germline V gene lookup returns CDR1 SGHVS and CDR2 FNYEAQ. With V trimmed by 5 bases and J by 5 bases, 12 bases remained unmatched. CDR3 size: 16 residues. The CDR3 DNA reads as TGTGCCAGCAGCCTGGCCGCTAGCGGGACCTATGAGACCCAGTACTTC. Amino acid sequence: CASSLAASGTYETQYF.

V is TRBV5-1 and J is TRBJ1-2, with D unclear. Germline V gives CDR1 SGHRS, CDR2 YFSETQ. Trimming took off 0 bases at V and 6 bases at J, with 15 bases between the two ends. This CDR3 region has 15 residues. This CDR3 is CASSLVSWAGDGYTF. The CDR3 bases are TGCGCCAGCAGCTTGGTCTCATGGGCAGGTGATGGCTACACCTTC.

The chain uses TRBV9 and TRBJ2-2; 7 bases align to TRBD1. This CDR3 has 15 residues. CDR1 and CDR2 (germline): SGDLS, YYNGEE. V lost 3 bases to trimming and J lost 0 bases; unmatched junction nucleotides: 2. The CDR3 DNA is TGTGCCAGCAGCGCTACAGGGGCGAACACCGGGGAGCTGTTTTTT. It specifies CASSATGANTGELFF. Full variable domain (remainder filled in from reference TRBV9 and TRBJ2-2): DSGVTQTPKHLITATGQRVTLRCSPRSGDLSVYWYQQSLDQGLQFLIQYYNGEERAKGNILERFSAQQFPDLHSELNLSSLELGDSALYFCASSATGANTGELFFGEGSRLTVL.

This chain uses TRBV7-9 with TRBJ1-5, with D uncertain. V was shortened by 5 bases and J by 5 bases, with 10 bases between the two germline ends. In germline, CDR1 is SEHNR, CDR2 FQNEAQ (reference sequence). CDR3 length equals 13 residues. CDR3: CASSRGDYQPQHF. The CDR3 DNA reads as TGTGCCAGCAGCCGCGGCGATTATCAGCCCCAGCATTTT.

This chain links TRBV4-3 with TRBJ1-1; TRBD1 matches 9 bases. CDR1 and CDR2 (germline): LGHNA, YSLEER. V shed 1 base, J shed 4 bases, and the junction held 4 bases outside the gene matches. The CDR3 has 15 residues. CDR3 sequence: CASSQGTGVGTEAFF. Here the CDR3 DNA reads TGCGCCAGCAGCCAAGGGACAGGGGTAGGCACTGAAGCTTTCTTT.

The chain recombines TRBV21-1 with TRBJ1-5; TRBD1, the D gene given by the table, was not confirmed from the DNA. TRBV21-1 is described as a pseudogene. The CDR3 has 15 residues. CDR3 DNA: TGTGCCAGCAGCAAAAATCACAACAGAGATCAGCCCCAGCATTTT. Protein: CASSKNHNRDQPQHF.

The chain links TRBV5-4 to TRBJ2-5, with TRBD2 matching 12 bases. Losses at the gene ends were 6 bases for V and 4 bases for J; bases not matched to a gene: 4. This CDR3 comprises 14 residues. CDR1 is SGHNT, CDR2 YYREEE, per germline (reference sequence). The CDR3 sequence is CASTSGGAGETQYF. The DNA of the CDR3 is TGTGCCAGCACTAGCGGGGGGGCCGGAGAGACCCAGTACTTC.